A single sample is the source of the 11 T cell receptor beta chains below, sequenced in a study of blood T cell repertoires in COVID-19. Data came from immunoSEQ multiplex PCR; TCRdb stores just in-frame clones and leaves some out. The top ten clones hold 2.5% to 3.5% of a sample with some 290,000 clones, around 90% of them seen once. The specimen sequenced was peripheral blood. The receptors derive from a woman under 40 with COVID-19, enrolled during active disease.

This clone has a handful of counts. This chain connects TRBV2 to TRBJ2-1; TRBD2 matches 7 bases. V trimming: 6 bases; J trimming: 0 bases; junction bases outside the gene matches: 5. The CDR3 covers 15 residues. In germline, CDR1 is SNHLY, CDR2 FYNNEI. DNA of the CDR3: TGTGCCAGCAGGTTACTAGCGAGCTCCTACAATGAGCAGTTCTTC. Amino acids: CASRLLASSYNEQFF.

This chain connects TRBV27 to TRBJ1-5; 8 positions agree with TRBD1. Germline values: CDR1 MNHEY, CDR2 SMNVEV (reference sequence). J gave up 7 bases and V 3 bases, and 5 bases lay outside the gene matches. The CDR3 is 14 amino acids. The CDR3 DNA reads TGTGCCAGCAGTTTCGGACAGGGCATACAGCCCCAGCATTTT. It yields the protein CASSFGQGIQPQHF.

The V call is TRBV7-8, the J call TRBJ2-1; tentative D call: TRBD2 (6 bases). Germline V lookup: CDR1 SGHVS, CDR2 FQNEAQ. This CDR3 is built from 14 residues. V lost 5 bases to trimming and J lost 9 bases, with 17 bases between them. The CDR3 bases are TGTGCCAGCAGCCTTGGACTACTCAAGTCTGAGCAGTTCTTC. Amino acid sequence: CASSLGLLKSEQFF.

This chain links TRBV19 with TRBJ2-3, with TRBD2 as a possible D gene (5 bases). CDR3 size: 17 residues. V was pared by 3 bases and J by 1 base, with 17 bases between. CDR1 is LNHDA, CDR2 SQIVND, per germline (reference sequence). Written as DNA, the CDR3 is TGTGCCAGTAGTATGGACCCGGAGCTAGCCCGCACAGATACGCAGTATTTT. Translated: CASSMDPELARTDTQYF.

CDR3 protein: CASSLERTGAGTQYF. CDR3 DNA: TGTGCCAGCAGCTTAGAACGGACAGGGGCTGGGACCCAGTACTTC. The chain carries TRBV7-2 and TRBJ2-5, with 9 positions matching TRBD1. V dropped 1 base and J dropped 7; count of bases not matched to a gene: 7. This CDR3 contains 15 residues. CDR1 is SGHTA and CDR2 is FQGNSA in the germline V gene.

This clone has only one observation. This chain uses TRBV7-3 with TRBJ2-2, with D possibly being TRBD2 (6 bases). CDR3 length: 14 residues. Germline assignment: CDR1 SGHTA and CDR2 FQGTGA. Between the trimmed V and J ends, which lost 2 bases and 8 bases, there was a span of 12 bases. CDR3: CASSLLAAGGELFF. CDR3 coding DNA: TGTGCCAGCAGCTTACTGGCGGCGGGAGGGGAGCTGTTTTTT.

This CDR3 reads CASSAPGQRSYEQYF. CDR3 DNA sequence: TGTGCCAGCAGTGCCCCGGGACAGAGGTCCTACGAGCAGTACTTC. The rearrangement links TRBV28 to TRBJ2-7, with 7 bases that match TRBD1. The J segment lost 1 base and the V segment lost 5 bases, leaving 8 bases of the junction unmatched. Germline assignment: CDR1 MDHEN and CDR2 SYDVKM. The CDR3 covers 15 residues.

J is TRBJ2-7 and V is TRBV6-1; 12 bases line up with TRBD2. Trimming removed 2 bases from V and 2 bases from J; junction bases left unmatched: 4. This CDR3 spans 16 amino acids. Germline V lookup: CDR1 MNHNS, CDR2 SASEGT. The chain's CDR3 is CASSENLAGGPYEQYF. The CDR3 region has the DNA TGTGCCAGCAGTGAAAATCTAGCGGGAGGGCCCTACGAGCAGTACTTC.

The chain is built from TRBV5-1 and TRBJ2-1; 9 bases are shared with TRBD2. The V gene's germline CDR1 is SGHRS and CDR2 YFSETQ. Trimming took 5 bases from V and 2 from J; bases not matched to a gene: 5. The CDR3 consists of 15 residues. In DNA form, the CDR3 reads TGCGCCAGCAGATTAGCGGGAGCGACCTACAATGAGCAGTTCTTC. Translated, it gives CASRLAGATYNEQFF.

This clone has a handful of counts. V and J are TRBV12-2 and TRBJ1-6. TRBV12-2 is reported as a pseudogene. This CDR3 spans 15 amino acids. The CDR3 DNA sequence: TGTGCAAGTCGCTTACAGGGAGGGGATAATTCACCCCTCCACTTT. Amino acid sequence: CASRLQGGDNSPLHF.

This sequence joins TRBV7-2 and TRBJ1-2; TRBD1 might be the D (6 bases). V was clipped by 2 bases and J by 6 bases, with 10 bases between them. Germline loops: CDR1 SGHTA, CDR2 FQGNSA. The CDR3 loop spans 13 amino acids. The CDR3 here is CASSLTGFDGYTF. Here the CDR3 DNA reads TGTGCCAGCAGCTTAACAGGGTTTGATGGCTACACCTTC.